These 9 T cell receptor beta chains were sequenced from one sample in a study of T cells in Graves' hyperthyroidism and ophthalmopathy. The CDR3 regions of TCR beta were amplified from RNA transcripts. The HTBI primer set was used in a first-round RT-PCR of the TCR CDR3. One entry per CDR3 protein results from TCRdb running MiXCR on the multiplex PCR reads. The data hold approximately 380,000 distinct CDR3 sequences, with 18% observed a single time. The sequencing sample was made of blood. The receptors were sampled from a man between 18 and 35 years old with Graves' ophthalmopathy.

This clonotype was seen many times. The chain joins TRBV2 to TRBJ2-1; D is possibly TRBD1 or TRBD2 (5 bases each). Trimming cost V 4 bases and J 8 bases, with 21 bases left between them. CDR3 length: 16 residues. The germline V gene has CDR1 SNHLY and CDR2 FYNNEI. The CDR3 sequence is CASSGPGATVGDEQFF. DNA for the CDR3: TGTGCCAGCAGTGGTCCCGGGGCCACGGTGGGCGATGAGCAGTTCTTC.

This chain connects TRBV27 to TRBJ2-5; D uncertain. The V end lost 2 bases, the J end lost 3 bases, and 10 bases lay between the germline ends. This CDR3 spans 14 amino acids. The V gene's germline CDR1 is MNHEY and CDR2 SMNVEV (reference sequence). CDR3 region: CASSLDGRKETQYF. The CDR3, as DNA: TGTGCCAGCAGTTTAGATGGGCGAAAAGAGACCCAGTACTTC.

As regards this clonotype: Possible read error: a much larger clone is one base away. The chain is built from TRBV5-6 and TRBJ2-3; 7 bases agree with TRBD1. In germline, CDR1 is SGHDT, CDR2 YYEEEE. The CDR3 sequence is 14 residues long. J was trimmed by 3 bases and V by 4 bases; bases with no gene match: 5. The CDR3 loop is CASSPDRRTDTQYF. CDR3 nucleotides: TGTGCCAGCAGCCCGGACAGGAGGACAGATACGCAGTATTTT.

CDR3 sequence: CASSRGVRDTHAEAFF. The DNA for the CDR3 is TGCGCCAGCAGCCGAGGGGTACGGGACACCCACGCTGAAGCTTTCTTT. This chain links TRBV4-1 with TRBJ1-1, with D perhaps TRBD1 (6 bases). This CDR3 contains 16 residues. V was pared by 4 bases and J by 6 bases, with 21 bases between. Per the germline V gene, CDR1 is MGHRA and CDR2 is YSYEKL.

The chain recombines TRBV6-1 with TRBJ1-2; 9 positions match TRBD1. The CDR3 length is 14 residues. With V trimmed by 3 bases and J by 8 bases, 7 bases remained unmatched. Germline V CDR1 and CDR2: MNHNS, SASEGT. The CDR3 DNA reads as TGTGCCAGCAGTGATGGGACAGGGAAGGACGGCTACACCTTC. This gives the protein CASSDGTGKDGYTF.

The sample holds many counts of this clonotype. This chain links TRBV7-2 with TRBJ2-7; D may correspond to TRBD1 or TRBD2 (5 bases each). The CDR3 is 18 amino acids. With 4 bases removed from V and 0 bases from J, the gap between germline ends came to 22 bases. CDR1 SGHTA and CDR2 FQGNSA come from the germline V gene. This CDR3 reads CASSSTVGELLFSYEQYF. CDR3 in DNA: TGTGCCAGCAGCTCTACTGTGGGGGAACTCCTGTTCTCCTACGAGCAGTACTTC.

V is TRBV6-2 or TRBV6-3 and J is TRBJ1-1; 9 bases match TRBD1. This CDR3 is 14 amino acids long. V was pared by 5 bases and J by 4 bases, with 5 bases of the junction left unmatched. Looked up from germline, CDR1 is MNHEY and CDR2 is SVGEGT. The CDR3 DNA is TGTGCCAGCAGTACCCCGACAGGGGGCACTGAAGCTTTCTTT. Protein sequence: CASSTPTGGTEAFF.

This clonotype was recorded at least ten times. V usage is TRBV20-1 and J usage is TRBJ2-7; D is perhaps TRBD1 (7 bases). The germline V and J ends were trimmed by 1 base and 5 bases, with 12 bases remaining between them. This CDR3 is 13 amino acids long. Germline V gene lookup returns CDR1 DFQATT and CDR2 SNEGSKA (reference sequence). CDR3 residues: CSARVQGGNEQYF. The CDR3 nucleotides are TGCAGTGCTAGAGTGCAGGGGGGTAACGAGCAGTACTTC.

This clonotype came up many times. The V call is TRBV5-1, the J call TRBJ1-2; D is possibly TRBD1 (5 bases). CDR3 length equals 13 residues. V dropped 5 bases and J dropped 2 bases, with 10 bases sitting between them. Germline values: CDR1 SGHRS, CDR2 YFSETQ. CDR3 in DNA: TGCGCCAGCAGTATTCGGGGGAACTATGGCTACACCTTC. It codes for CASSIRGNYGYTF.